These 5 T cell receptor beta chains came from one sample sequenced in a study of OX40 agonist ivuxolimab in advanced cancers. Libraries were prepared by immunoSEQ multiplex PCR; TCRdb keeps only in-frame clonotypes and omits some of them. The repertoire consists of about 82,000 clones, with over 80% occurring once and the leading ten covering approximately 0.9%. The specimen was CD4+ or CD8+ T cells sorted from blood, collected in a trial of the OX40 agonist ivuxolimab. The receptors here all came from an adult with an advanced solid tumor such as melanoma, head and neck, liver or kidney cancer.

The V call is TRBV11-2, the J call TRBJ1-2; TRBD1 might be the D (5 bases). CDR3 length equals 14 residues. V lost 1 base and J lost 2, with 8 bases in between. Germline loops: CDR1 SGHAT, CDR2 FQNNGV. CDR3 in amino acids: CASSLVAGNYGYTF. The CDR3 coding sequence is TGTGCCAGCAGCTTAGTTGCAGGGAACTATGGCTACACCTTC.

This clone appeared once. CDR3 DNA: TGTGCCAGCAGCTTCCAGACAGGGAAAGAGACCCAGTACTTC. Translation: CASSFQTGKETQYF. J is TRBJ2-5 and V is TRBV7-2; 7 bases line up with TRBD1. Trimming cost V 3 bases and J 3 bases; bases outside gene matches: 4. Germline assignment: CDR1 SGHTA and CDR2 FQGNSA. This CDR3 contains 14 residues.

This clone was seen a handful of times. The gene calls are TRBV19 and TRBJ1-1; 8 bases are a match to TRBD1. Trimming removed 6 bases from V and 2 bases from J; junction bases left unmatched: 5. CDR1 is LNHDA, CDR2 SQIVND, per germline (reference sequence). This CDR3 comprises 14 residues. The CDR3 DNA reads TGTGCCAGTAGGGACAGGGCCCGAAACACTGAAGCTTTCTTT. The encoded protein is CASRDRARNTEAFF.

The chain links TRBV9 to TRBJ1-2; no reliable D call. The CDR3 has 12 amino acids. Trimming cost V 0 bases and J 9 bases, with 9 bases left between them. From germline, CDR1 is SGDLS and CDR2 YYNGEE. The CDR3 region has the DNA TGTGCCAGCAGCGTAGCGGGAGCCAGCTACACCTTC. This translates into CASSVAGASYTF.

Here the CDR3 reads CASSPPQGQGAGGYTF. The CDR3 nucleotides are TGTGCCAGCAGCCCACCCCAGGGACAGGGGGCGGGTGGCTACACCTTC. The rearrangement links TRBV7-3 to TRBJ1-2, with 12 positions matching TRBD1. CDR1 SGHTA and CDR2 FQGTGA come from the germline V gene. V shed 5 bases and J 7 bases; nucleotides not matched to a gene: 11. The CDR3 runs 16 residues.